This T cell receptor (beta chain) was sequenced in a study of blood T cells in healthy people across ages. Study outcomes and limitations: The fall in TCR beta diversity per million T cells was roughly linear with age.

The V end was cut by 4 bases, the J end by 1 base, with 11 bases between. The CDR3 has 16 residues. CDR1 and CDR2 (germline): WSHSY, SAAADI. Russia was home to the donors, healthy Caucasian individuals aged roughly 6 to 100. Next came a second PCR, run for roughly 6 to 11 cycles, which used a sample-barcoded 5' primer along with a J-beta primer mix. Each cDNA molecule, via a template-switch adaptor with 12 random nucleotides, was tagged. TCRdb recomputed calls from the 5' RACE reads with MiXCR, one row per CDR3 protein. Of 650,000 to 950,000 distinct CDR3 sequences in the sample, around 43% were seen once. About this clonotype: Its target is not known.

The specimen sequenced was blood. The clonotype originates from a man aged 55 to 69 in good health. This rearrangement joins TRBV10-2 to TRBJ2-6; D gene unclear. The DNA of the CDR3 is TGCGCCAGCAGTGGTACCGACGGGTCTGGGGCCAACGTCCTGACTTTC. It specifies CASSGTDGSGANVLTF.